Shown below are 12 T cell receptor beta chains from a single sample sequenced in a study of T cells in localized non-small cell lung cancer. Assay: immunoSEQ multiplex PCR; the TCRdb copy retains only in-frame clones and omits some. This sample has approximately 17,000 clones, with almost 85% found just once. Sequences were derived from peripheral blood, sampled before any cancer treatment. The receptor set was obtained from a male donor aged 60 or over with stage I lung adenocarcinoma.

DNA for the CDR3: TGTGCCAGCAGTGATTGGAGGAATCCGAGCTGGGGCTACACCTTC. It is translated as CASSDWRNPSWGYTF. The chain carries TRBV6-1 and TRBJ1-2; D not certain. In germline, CDR1 is MNHNS, CDR2 SASEGT. The CDR3 loop spans 15 amino acids. The ends were cut back, 3 bases at V and 8 bases at J, with 19 bases in the middle.

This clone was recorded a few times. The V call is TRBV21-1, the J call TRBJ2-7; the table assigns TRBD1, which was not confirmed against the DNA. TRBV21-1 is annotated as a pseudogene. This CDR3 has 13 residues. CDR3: CASSKAHPYEQYF. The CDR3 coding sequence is TGTGCCAGCAGCAAAGCCCATCCCTACGAGCAGTACTTC.

CDR3 residues: CASPQEGNEQFF. In nucleotides, the CDR3 is TGTGCCAGCCCGCAGGAGGGCAATGAGCAGTTCTTC. The chain combines TRBV19 with TRBJ2-1; TRBD2 is a possible D gene (6 bases). The CDR3 length is 12 residues. Trimming cost V 9 bases and J 6 bases, with 12 bases left between them. The germline gives CDR1 LNHDA, CDR2 SQIVND (reference sequence). Filled out from reference TRBV19 and TRBJ2-1, the complete variable domain reads DGGITQSPKYLFRKEGQNVTLSCEQNLNHDAMYWYRQDPGQGLRLIYYSQIVNDFQKGDIAEGYSVSREKKESFPLTVTSAQKNPTAFYLCASPQEGNEQFFGPGTRLTVL.

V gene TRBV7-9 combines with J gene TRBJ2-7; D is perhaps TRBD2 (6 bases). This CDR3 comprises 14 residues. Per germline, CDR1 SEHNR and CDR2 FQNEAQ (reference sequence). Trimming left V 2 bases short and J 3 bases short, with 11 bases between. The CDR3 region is CASSLSGESYEQYF. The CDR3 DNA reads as TGTGCCAGCAGCTTATCGGGGGAAAGCTACGAGCAGTACTTC. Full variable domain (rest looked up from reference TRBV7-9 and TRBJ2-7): DTGVSQNPRHKITKRGQNVTFRCDPISEHNRLYWYRQTLGQGPEFLTYFQNEAQLEKSRLLSDRFSAERPKGSFSTLEIQRTEQGDSAMYLCASSLSGESYEQYFGPGTRLTVT.

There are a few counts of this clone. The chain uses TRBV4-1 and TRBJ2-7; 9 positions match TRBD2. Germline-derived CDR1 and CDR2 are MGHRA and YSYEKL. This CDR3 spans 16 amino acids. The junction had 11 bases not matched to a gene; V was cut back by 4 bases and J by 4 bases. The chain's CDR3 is CASSPRVAGANYEQYF. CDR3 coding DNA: TGCGCCAGCAGCCCCCGGGTAGCGGGAGCGAATTACGAGCAGTACTTC.

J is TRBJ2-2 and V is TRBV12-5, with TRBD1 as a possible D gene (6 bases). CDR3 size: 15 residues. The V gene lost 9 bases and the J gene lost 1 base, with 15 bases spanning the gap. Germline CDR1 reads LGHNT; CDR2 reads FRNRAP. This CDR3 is CARIQGLRNTGELFF. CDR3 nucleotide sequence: TGTGCTAGAATCCAGGGGCTTAGGAACACCGGGGAGCTGTTTTTT. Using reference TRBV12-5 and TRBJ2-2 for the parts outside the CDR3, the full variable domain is DARVTQTPRHKVTEMGQEVTMRCQPILGHNTVFWYRQTMMQGLELLAYFRNRAPLDDSGMPKDRFSAEMPDATLATLKIQPSEPRDSAVYFCARIQGLRNTGELFFGEGSRLTVL.

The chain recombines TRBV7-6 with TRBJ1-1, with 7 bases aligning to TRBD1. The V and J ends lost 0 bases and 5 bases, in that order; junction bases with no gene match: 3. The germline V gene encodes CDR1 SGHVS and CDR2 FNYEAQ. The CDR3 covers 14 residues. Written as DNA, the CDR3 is TGTGCCAGCAGCTTAGCCCACAGGGGAACTGAAGCTTTCTTT. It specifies CASSLAHRGTEAFF.

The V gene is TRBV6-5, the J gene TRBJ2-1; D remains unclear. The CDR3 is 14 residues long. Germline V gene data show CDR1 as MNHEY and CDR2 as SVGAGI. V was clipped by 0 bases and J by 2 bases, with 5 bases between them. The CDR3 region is CASSYSAAYNEQFF. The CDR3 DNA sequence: TGTGCCAGCAGTTACTCCGCAGCCTACAATGAGCAGTTCTTC.

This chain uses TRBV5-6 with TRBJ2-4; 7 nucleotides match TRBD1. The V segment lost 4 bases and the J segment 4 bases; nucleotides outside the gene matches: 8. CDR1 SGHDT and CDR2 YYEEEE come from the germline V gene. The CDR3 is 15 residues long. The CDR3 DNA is TGTGCCAGCAGCCCCCCCGGACAGGAAAAAAACATTCAGTACTTC. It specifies CASSPPGQEKNIQYF.

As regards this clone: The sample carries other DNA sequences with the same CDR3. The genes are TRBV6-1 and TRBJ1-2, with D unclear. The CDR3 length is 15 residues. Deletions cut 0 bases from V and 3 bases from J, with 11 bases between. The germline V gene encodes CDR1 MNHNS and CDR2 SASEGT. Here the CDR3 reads CASSEALGRHYGYTF. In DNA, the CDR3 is TGTGCCAGCAGTGAAGCGCTTGGGCGGCACTATGGCTACACCTTC.

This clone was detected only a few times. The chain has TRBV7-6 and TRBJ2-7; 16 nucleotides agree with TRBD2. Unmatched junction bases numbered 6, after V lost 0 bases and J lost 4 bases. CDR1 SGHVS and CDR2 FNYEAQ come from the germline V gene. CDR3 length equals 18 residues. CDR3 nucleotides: TGTGCCAGCAGCTTAGCTTCCGGGACTAGCGGGAGGGGGTACGAGCAGTACTTC. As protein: CASSLASGTSGRGYEQYF.

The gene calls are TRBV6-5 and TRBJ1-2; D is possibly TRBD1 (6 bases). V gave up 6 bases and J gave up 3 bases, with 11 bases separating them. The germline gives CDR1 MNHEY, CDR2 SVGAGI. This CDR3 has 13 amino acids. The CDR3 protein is CASRTQGYYGYTF. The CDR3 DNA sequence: TGTGCCAGCAGGACACAGGGCTACTATGGCTACACCTTC.